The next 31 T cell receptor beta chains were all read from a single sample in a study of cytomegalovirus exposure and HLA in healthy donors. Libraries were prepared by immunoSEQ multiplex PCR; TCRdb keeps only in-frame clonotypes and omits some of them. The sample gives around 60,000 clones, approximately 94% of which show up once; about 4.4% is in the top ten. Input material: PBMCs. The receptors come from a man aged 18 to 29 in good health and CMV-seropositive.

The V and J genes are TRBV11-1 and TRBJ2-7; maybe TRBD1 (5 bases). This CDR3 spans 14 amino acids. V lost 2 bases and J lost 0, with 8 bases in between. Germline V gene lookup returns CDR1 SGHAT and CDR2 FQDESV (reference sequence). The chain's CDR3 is CASSLLDNSYEQYF. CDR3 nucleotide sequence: TGTGCCAGCAGCTTATTGGACAACTCCTACGAGCAGTACTTC.

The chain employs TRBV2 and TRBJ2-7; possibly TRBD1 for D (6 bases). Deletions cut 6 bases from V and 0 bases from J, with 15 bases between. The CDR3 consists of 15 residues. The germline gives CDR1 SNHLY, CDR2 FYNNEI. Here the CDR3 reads CASRATGYFSYEQYF. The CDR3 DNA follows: TGTGCCAGCAGGGCAACAGGGTACTTCTCCTACGAGCAGTACTTC.

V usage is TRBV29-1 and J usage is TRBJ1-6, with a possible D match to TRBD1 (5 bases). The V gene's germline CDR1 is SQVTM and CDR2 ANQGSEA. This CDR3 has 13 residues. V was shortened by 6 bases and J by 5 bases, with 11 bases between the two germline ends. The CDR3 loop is CSVGEGNNSPLHF. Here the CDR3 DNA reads TGCAGCGTGGGGGAGGGGAATAATTCACCCCTCCACTTT. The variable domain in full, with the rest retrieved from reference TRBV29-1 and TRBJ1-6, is SAVISQKPSRDICQRGTSLTIQCQVDSQVTMMFWYRQQPGQSLTLIATANQGSEATYESGFVIDKFPISRPNLTFSTLTVSNMSPEDSSIYLCSVGEGNNSPLHFGNGTRLTVT.

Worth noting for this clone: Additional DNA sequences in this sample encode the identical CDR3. The CDR3 region is CASSLGGTDTQYF. DNA of the CDR3: TGTGCCAGCAGCCTCGGTGGCACAGATACGCAGTATTTT. The chain has TRBV9 and TRBJ2-3, with unresolved D. V gave up 4 bases and J gave up 1 base, with 7 bases separating them. Germline lookup yields CDR1 SGDLS and CDR2 YYNGEE. This CDR3 has 13 amino acids.

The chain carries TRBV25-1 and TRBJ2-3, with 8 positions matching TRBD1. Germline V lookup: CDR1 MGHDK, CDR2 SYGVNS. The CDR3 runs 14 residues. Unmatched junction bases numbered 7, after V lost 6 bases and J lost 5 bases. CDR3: CASRNARGQDTQYF. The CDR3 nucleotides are TGTGCCAGCAGAAATGCCAGGGGGCAAGATACGCAGTATTTT. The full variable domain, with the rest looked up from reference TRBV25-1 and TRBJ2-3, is EADIYQTPRYLVIGTGKKITLECSQTMGHDKMYWYQQDPGMELHLIHYSYGVNSTEKGDLSSESTVSRIRTEHFPLTLESARPSHTSQYLCASRNARGQDTQYFGPGTRLTVL.

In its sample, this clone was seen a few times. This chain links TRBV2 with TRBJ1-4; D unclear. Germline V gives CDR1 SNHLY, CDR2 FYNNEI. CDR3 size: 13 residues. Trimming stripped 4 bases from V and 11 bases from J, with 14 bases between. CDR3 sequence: CASSGREARKLFF. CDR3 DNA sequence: TGTGCCAGCAGTGGCAGAGAAGCTAGGAAACTGTTTTTT.

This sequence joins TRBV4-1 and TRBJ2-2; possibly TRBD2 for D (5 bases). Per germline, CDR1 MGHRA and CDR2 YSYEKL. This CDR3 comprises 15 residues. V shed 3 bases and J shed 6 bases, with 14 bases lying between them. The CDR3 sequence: CASSHGTSEAGELFF. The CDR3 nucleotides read TGCGCCAGCAGCCACGGTACTAGTGAGGCCGGGGAGCTGTTTTTT.

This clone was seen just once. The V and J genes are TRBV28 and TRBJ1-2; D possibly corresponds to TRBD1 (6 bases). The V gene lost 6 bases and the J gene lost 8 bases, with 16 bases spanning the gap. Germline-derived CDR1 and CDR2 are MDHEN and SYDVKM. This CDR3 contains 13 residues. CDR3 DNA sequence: TGTGCCAGCAGCCCCGCGGACAGACGGGGCTACACCTTC. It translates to CASSPADRRGYTF.

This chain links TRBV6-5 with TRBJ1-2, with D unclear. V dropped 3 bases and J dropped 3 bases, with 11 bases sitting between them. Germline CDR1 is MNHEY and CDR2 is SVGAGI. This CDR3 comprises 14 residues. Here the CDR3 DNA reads TGTGCCAGCAGTTATGTCGAGGGAGACTATGGCTACACCTTC. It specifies CASSYVEGDYGYTF.

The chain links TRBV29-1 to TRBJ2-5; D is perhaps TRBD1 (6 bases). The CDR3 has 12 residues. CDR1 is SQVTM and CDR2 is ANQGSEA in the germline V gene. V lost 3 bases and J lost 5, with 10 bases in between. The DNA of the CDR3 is TGCAGCGTTGAGAACAGGGATGAGACCCAGTACTTC. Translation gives CSVENRDETQYF.

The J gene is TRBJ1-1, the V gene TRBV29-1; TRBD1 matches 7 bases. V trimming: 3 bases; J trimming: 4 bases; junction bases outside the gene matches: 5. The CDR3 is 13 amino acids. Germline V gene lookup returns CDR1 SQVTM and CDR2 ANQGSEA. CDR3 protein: CSVDRGRSTEAFF. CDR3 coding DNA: TGCAGCGTTGACAGGGGGAGGAGCACTGAAGCTTTCTTT.

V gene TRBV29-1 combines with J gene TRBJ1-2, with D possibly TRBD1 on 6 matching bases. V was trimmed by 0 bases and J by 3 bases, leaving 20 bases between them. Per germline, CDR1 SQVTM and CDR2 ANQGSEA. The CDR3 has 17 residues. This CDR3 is CSVEDRGGRAFDYGYTF. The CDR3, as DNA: TGCAGCGTTGAAGATCGGGGGGGCAGGGCGTTTGACTATGGCTACACCTTC.

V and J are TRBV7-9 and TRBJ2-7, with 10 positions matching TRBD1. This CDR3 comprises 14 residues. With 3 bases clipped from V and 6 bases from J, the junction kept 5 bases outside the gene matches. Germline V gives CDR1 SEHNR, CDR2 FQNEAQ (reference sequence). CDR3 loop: CASSFRTGGIEQYF. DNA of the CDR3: TGTGCCAGCAGCTTTCGGACAGGGGGGATCGAGCAGTACTTC.

The CDR3 loop is CAWSVPDRGRGNSPLHF. CDR3 coding DNA: TGTGCCTGGAGTGTCCCCGACAGGGGTCGGGGGAATTCACCCCTCCACTTT. The chain is built from TRBV30 and TRBJ1-6; TRBD1 matches at 8 bases. Unmatched junction bases numbered 11, after V lost 0 bases and J lost 7 bases. There are 17 residues in the CDR3. The V gene's germline CDR1 is GTSNPN and CDR2 SVGIG (reference sequence).

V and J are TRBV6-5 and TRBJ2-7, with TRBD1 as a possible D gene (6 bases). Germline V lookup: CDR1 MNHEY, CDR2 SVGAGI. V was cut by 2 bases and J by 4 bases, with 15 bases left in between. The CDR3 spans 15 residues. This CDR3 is CASSYAPWQGYEQYF. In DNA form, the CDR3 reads TGTGCCAGCAGTTACGCACCTTGGCAGGGGTACGAGCAGTACTTC.

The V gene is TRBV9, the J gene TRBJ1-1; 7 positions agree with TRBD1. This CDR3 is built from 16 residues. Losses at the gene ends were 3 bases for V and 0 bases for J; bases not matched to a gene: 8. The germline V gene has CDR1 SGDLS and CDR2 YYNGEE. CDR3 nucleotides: TGTGCCAGCAGCGCACCTACAGGGGAGCTGAACACTGAAGCTTTCTTT. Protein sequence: CASSAPTGELNTEAFF.

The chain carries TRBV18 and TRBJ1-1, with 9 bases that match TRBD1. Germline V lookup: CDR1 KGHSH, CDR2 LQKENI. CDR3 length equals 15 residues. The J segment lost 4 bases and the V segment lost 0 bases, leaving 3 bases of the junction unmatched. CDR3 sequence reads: CASSPPGQGFTEAFF. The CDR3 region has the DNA TGTGCCAGCTCACCACCTGGACAGGGGTTCACTGAAGCTTTCTTT.

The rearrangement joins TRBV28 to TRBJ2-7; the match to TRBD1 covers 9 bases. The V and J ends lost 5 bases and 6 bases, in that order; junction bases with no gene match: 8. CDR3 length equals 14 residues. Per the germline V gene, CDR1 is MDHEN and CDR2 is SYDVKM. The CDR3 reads CASSIQGASGEQYF. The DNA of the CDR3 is TGTGCCAGCAGTATACAGGGGGCATCGGGCGAGCAGTACTTC.

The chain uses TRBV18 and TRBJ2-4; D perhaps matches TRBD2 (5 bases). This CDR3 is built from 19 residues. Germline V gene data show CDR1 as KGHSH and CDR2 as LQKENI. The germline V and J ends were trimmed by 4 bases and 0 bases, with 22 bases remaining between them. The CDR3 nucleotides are TGTGCCAGCTCACGAGTGCCTAGCTCGAAAGCTCTAGCCAAAAACATTCAGTACTTC. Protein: CASSRVPSSKALAKNIQYF.

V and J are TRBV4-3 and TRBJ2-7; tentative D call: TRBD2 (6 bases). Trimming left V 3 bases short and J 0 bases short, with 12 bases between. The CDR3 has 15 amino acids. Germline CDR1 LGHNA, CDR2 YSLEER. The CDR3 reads CASSHSQGGSYEQYF. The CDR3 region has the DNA TGCGCCAGCAGCCATTCTCAGGGAGGCTCCTACGAGCAGTACTTC.

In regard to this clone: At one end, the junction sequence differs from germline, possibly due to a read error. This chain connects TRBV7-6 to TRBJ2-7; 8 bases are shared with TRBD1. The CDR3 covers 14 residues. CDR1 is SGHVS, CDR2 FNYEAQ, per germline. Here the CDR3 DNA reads TGTGCCAGCAGCTTAGGGACAGGGTCCTCCGAGCAGTACTTC. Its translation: CASSLGTGSSEQYF.

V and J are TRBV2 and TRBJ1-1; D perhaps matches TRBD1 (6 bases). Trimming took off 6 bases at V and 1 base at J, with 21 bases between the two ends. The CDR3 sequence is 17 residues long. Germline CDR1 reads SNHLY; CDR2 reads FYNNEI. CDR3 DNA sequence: TGTGCCAGCAGGGACGCGGACAGTTTTAGAAAGAACACTGAAGCTTTCTTT. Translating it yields CASRDADSFRKNTEAFF.

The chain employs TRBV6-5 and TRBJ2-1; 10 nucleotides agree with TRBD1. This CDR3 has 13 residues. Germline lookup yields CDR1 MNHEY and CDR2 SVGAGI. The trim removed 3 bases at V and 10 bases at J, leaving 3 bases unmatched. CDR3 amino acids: CASSYDRGHEQFF. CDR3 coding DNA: TGTGCCAGCAGTTATGACAGGGGGCACGAGCAGTTCTTC.

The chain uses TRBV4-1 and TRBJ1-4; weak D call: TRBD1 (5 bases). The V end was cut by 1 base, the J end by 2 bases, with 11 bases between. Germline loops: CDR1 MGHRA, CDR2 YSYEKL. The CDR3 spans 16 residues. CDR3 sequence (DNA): TGCGCCAGCAGCCAAGCTGGGGCAGTCACTAATGAAAAACTGTTTTTT. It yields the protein CASSQAGAVTNEKLFF.

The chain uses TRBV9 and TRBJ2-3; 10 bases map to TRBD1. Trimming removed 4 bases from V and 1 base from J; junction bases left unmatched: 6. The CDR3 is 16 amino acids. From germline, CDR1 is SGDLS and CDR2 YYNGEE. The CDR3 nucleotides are TGTGCCAGCAGCCGGAGTGGGACAGGGGGCACAGATACGCAGTATTTT. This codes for CASSRSGTGGTDTQYF.

The DNA of the CDR3 is TGTGCCAGCAGCTTGTATCTTTCGGCAGGGCTAAGGACTGAAGCTTTCTTT. Protein product: CASSLYLSAGLRTEAFF. The chain is built from TRBV5-5 and TRBJ1-1; D is perhaps TRBD1 (5 bases). CDR1 is SGHKS, CDR2 YYEKEE, per germline (reference sequence). The CDR3 extends over 17 amino acids. The germline V and J ends were trimmed by 1 base and 5 bases, with 21 bases remaining between them.

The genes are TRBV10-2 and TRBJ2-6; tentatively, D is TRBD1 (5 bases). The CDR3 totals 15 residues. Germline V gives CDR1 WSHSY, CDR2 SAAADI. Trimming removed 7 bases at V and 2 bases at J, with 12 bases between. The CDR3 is CASTRVGAGANVLTF. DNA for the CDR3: TGCGCCAGCACCCGGGTAGGGGCTGGGGCCAACGTCCTGACTTTC.

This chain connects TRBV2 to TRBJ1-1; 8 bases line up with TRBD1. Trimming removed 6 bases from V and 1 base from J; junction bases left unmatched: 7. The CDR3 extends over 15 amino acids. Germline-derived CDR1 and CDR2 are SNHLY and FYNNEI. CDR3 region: CASRKEGQGNTEAFF. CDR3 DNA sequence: TGTGCCAGCAGGAAGGAAGGACAGGGGAACACTGAAGCTTTCTTT. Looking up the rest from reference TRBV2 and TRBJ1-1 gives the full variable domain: EPEVTQTPSHQVTQMGQEVILRCVPISNHLYFYWYRQILGQKVEFLVSFYNNEISEKSEIFDDQFSVERPDGSNFTLKIRSTKLEDSAMYFCASRKEGQGNTEAFFGQGTRLTVV.

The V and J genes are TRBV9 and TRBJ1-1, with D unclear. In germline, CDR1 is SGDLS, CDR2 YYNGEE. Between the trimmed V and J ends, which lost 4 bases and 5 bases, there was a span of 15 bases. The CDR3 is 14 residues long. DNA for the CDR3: TGTGCCAGCAGCCTCGATCTTATCGGGACTGAAGCTTTCTTT. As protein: CASSLDLIGTEAFF. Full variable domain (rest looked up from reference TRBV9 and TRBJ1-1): DSGVTQTPKHLITATGQRVTLRCSPRSGDLSVYWYQQSLDQGLQFLIQYYNGEERAKGNILERFSAQQFPDLHSELNLSSLELGDSALYFCASSLDLIGTEAFFGQGTRLTVV.

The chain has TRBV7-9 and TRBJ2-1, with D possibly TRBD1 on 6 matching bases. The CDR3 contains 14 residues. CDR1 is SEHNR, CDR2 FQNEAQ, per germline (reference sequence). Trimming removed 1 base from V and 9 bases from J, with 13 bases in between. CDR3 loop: CASSLVGTLGEQFF. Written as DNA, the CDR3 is TGTGCCAGCAGCTTAGTCGGGACACTAGGTGAGCAGTTCTTC.

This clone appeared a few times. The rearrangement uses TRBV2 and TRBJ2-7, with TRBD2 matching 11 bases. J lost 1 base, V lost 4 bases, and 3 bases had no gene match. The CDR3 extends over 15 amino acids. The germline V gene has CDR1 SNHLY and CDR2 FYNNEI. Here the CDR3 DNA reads TGTGCCAGCAGTGGACGACTAGCGGGGTCCTACGAGCAGTACTTC. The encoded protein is CASSGRLAGSYEQYF.